This passage covers 17 T cell receptor beta chains from one sample sequenced in a study of T cell changes during pregnancy in multiple sclerosis. Clones were sequenced by immunoSEQ multiplex PCR, and TCRdb holds only the in-frame ones, with some missing. The table records 110,000 or so clones, roughly 92% of them present only once. Sequencing used peripheral blood, obtained before pregnancy. The origin of the receptors is a female donor with multiple sclerosis, enrolled in a pregnancy study.

Here the CDR3 reads CASSLDASSGNTIYF. CDR3 sequence (DNA): TGTGCCAGCAGCTTAGATGCCAGCTCTGGAAACACCATATATTTT. The chain couples TRBV7-9 to TRBJ1-3; D unclear. The CDR3 sequence is 15 residues long. Deletions cut 1 base from V and 0 bases from J, with 7 bases between. Germline V gene sequence: CDR1 SEHNR, CDR2 FQNEAQ (reference sequence).

CDR3 sequence: CASSLAPPGGPYEQYF. As DNA, the CDR3 is TGCGCCAGCAGCTTGGCCCCCCCCGGAGGTCCCTACGAGCAGTACTTC. This rearrangement joins TRBV5-1 to TRBJ2-7; D is perhaps TRBD2 (5 bases). Trimming stripped 0 bases from V and 2 bases from J, with 15 bases between. Germline V gene lookup returns CDR1 SGHRS and CDR2 YFSETQ. There are 16 residues in the CDR3.

V usage is TRBV19 and J usage is TRBJ2-7; 9 nucleotides agree with TRBD1. This CDR3 region has 14 residues. Germline assignment: CDR1 LNHDA and CDR2 SQIVND (reference sequence). J lost 6 bases, V lost 3 bases, and 6 bases had no gene match. The CDR3 nucleotides are TGTGCCAGTAGTATTGGCACAGGGGGCGGCGAGCAGTACTTC. The encoded protein is CASSIGTGGGEQYF.

The chain uses TRBV6-5 and TRBJ2-1, with D possibly being TRBD2 (6 bases). The CDR3 is 15 residues long. Trimming took off 4 bases at V and 0 bases at J, with 10 bases between the two ends. Germline V gives CDR1 MNHEY, CDR2 SVGAGI. As DNA, the CDR3 is TGTGCCAGCAGTTTTAGCGGAGTCTCCTACAATGAGCAGTTCTTC. Translated, it gives CASSFSGVSYNEQFF.

V is TRBV28 and J is TRBJ1-1, with 8 bases identical to TRBD1. Germline values: CDR1 MDHEN, CDR2 SYDVKM. The trim removed 5 bases at V and 1 base at J, leaving 6 bases unmatched. The CDR3 is 15 residues long. CDR3 nucleotide sequence: TGTGCCAGCAGTCCCGACAGGGGAAGGAACACTGAAGCTTTCTTT. Translating gives CASSPDRGRNTEAFF.

This rearrangement joins TRBV9 to TRBJ2-7; 7 bases are a match to TRBD2. With 0 bases clipped from V and 7 bases from J, the junction kept 13 bases outside the gene matches. Germline V gene lookup returns CDR1 SGDLS and CDR2 YYNGEE. The CDR3 totals 16 residues. The chain's CDR3 is CASSVGLAGESWEQYF. The CDR3 DNA sequence: TGTGCCAGCAGCGTAGGATTGGCGGGGGAGTCATGGGAGCAGTACTTC. Full variable domain (rest looked up from reference TRBV9 and TRBJ2-7): DSGVTQTPKHLITATGQRVTLRCSPRSGDLSVYWYQQSLDQGLQFLIQYYNGEERAKGNILERFSAQQFPDLHSELNLSSLELGDSALYFCASSVGLAGESWEQYFGPGTRLTVT.

The chain combines TRBV19 with TRBJ1-5; 7 bases match TRBD1. The junction had 9 bases not matched to a gene; V was cut back by 6 bases and J by 4 bases. The CDR3 is made up of 15 amino acids. Germline V CDR1 and CDR2: LNHDA, SQIVND (reference sequence). The CDR3 sequence: CASRDRSRANQPQHF. The CDR3 DNA sequence: TGTGCCAGTAGGGACAGGTCGAGGGCGAATCAGCCCCAGCATTTT.

The V call is TRBV2, the J call TRBJ2-7; possible D gene TRBD2, 6 bases. This CDR3 contains 14 residues. V gave up 3 bases and J gave up 4 bases, with 13 bases separating them. Germline V lookup: CDR1 SNHLY, CDR2 FYNNEI. CDR3 in amino acids: CASSETSGGYEQYF. Written as DNA, the CDR3 is TGTGCCAGCAGTGAGACTAGTGGTGGGTACGAGCAGTACTTC.

The V gene is TRBV7-9, the J gene TRBJ2-6, with 11 bases that match TRBD2. With 10 bases clipped from V and 3 bases from J, the junction kept 14 bases outside the gene matches. Germline V lookup: CDR1 SEHNR, CDR2 FQNEAQ (reference sequence). The CDR3 sequence is 18 residues long. DNA for the CDR3: TGTGCCATCCTGATCTCGACTAGCGGGATCGGTGGGGCCAACGTCCTGACTTTC. Its translation: CAILISTSGIGGANVLTF.

V usage is TRBV7-3 and J usage is TRBJ1-1; tentatively, D is TRBD1 (5 bases). Germline V lookup: CDR1 SGHTA, CDR2 FQGTGA. V dropped 5 bases and J dropped 2 bases, with 24 bases sitting between them. This CDR3 contains 18 residues. CDR3 nucleotide sequence: TGTGCCAGCAGCCCCACAGGAATGGGGCTAGGTAGTAACACTGAAGCTTTCTTT. Its translation is CASSPTGMGLGSNTEAFF.

The chain has TRBV6-5 and TRBJ1-6, with TRBD1 as a possible D gene (6 bases). Trimming shortened V by 6 bases and J by 7 bases, and 16 bases separated the two germline ends. Germline V lookup: CDR1 MNHEY, CDR2 SVGAGI. The CDR3 sequence is 15 residues long. In DNA form, the CDR3 reads TGTGCCAGCAGCTCCGTCCAGGGGAGAAATTCACCCCTCCACTTT. It yields the protein CASSSVQGRNSPLHF.

The chain employs TRBV29-1 and TRBJ2-2, with 7 bases lining up with TRBD1. V shed 8 bases, J shed 6 bases, and the junction held 6 bases outside the gene matches. The CDR3 spans 12 residues. CDR1 is SQVTM, CDR2 ANQGSEA, per germline. The CDR3 DNA is TGCAGCATTGGACAGGTGGCCGGGGAGCTGTTTTTT. Translation gives CSIGQVAGELFF.

The genes are TRBV19 and TRBJ1-5, with D maybe TRBD1 (5 bases). V dropped 9 bases and J dropped 6 bases, with 15 bases sitting between them. This CDR3 comprises 13 residues. CDR1 is LNHDA and CDR2 is SQIVND in the germline V gene (reference sequence). The CDR3 protein is CASNGTPGQPQHF. The CDR3 DNA sequence: TGTGCCAGCAACGGGACTCCCGGTCAGCCCCAGCATTTT.

V usage is TRBV19 and J usage is TRBJ2-7; 9 bases line up with TRBD2. Germline V gene data show CDR1 as LNHDA and CDR2 as SQIVND (reference sequence). Trimming cost V 5 bases and J 2 bases; bases outside gene matches: 10. The CDR3 has 16 residues. The CDR3 here is CASSPRSGSITYEQYF. The CDR3 DNA follows: TGTGCCAGTAGTCCCCGTAGCGGGAGTATCACCTACGAGCAGTACTTC.

The V call is TRBV6-1, the J call TRBJ1-2, with D possibly TRBD1 on 6 matching bases. Germline values: CDR1 MNHNS, CDR2 SASEGT. This CDR3 is built from 15 residues. Between the trimmed V and J ends, which lost 5 bases and 8 bases, there was a span of 21 bases. The CDR3 bases are TGTGCCAGCAGTATTCAATCCCAGAGGGGGAAGGGCTACACCTTC. It codes for CASSIQSQRGKGYTF.

The CDR3 here is CASSTPGTGTGELFF. CDR3 sequence (DNA): TGTGCCAGCAGCACTCCCGGGACAGGGACCGGGGAGCTGTTTTTT. This chain uses TRBV9 with TRBJ2-2, with 9 bases aligning to TRBD1. The V and J ends lost 4 bases and 5 bases, in that order; junction bases with no gene match: 6. This CDR3 region has 15 residues. Per germline, CDR1 SGDLS and CDR2 YYNGEE.

V is TRBV7-2 and J is TRBJ1-3; no clear D. CDR3 length: 15 amino acids. Trimming took off 0 bases at V and 3 bases at J, with 9 bases between the two ends. Germline V lookup: CDR1 SGHTA, CDR2 FQGNSA. The CDR3 loop is CASSLARLSGNTIYF. The CDR3 bases are TGTGCCAGCAGCTTAGCAAGACTCAGTGGAAACACCATATATTTT.